The source of this T cell receptor (beta chain) is a study of CD8 T cells in ankylosing spondylitis. Study observations and caveats: Several highly homologous variants formed a TCR beta motif that appeared characteristic of ankylosing spondylitis blood.

V was clipped by 1 base and J by 2 bases, with 7 bases between them. This CDR3 is built from 14 residues. Germline CDR1 reads SGHTS; CDR2 reads YDEGEE. As for this clonotype: Antigen: not known.

TCRdb re-derived calls from the 5' RACE reads in MiXCR, one entry per CDR3 protein. The table records more than 600,000 distinct CDR3 sequences, about 20% of them present only once. The chain employs TRBV5-8 and TRBJ1-3; D unclear. The receptor was derived from a male donor with ankylosing spondylitis. The material sequenced was blood, either unsorted or a sorted T cell fraction (not recorded which). The CDR3 spells CASSLFPAGNTIYF. DNA of the CDR3: TGTGCCAGCAGCTTGTTCCCCGCTGGAAACACCATATATTTT.